This T cell receptor beta chain was captured in a study of control samples from healthy donors and cancer patients. TCRdb keeps only in-frame clones here, not all; method: immunoSEQ multiplex PCR. The table has about 180,000 clones, about 91% seen once. The CDR3 has 13 residues. This sequence joins TRBV7-5 and TRBJ1-2. TRBV7-5 is a pseudogene. The TCR originated in a woman in her thirties or forties in good health. Sample: blood. The CDR3 region is CVRSLARSYGYTF. The CDR3 coding sequence is TGTGTCAGAAGCTTAGCAAGGTCCTATGGCTACACCTTC.